This T cell receptor (beta chain) stems from a study of shared clonotypes between healthy human individuals. This CDR3 has 15 residues. Trimming removed 4 bases at V and 1 base at J, with 10 bases between. The germline CDR1 and CDR2 sequences are LNHDA and SQIVND (reference sequence). Splitting of CD4+ cells produced CD45RA+ naive and CD45RA-negative memory subsets. Some clones are missing from TCRdb's copy, which holds only in-frame ones; the method was immunoSEQ multiplex PCR. Of roughly 2,500,000 clones listed, 93% are singletons. The chain couples TRBV19 to TRBJ2-2, with D possibly being TRBD1 (7 bases). This TCR derives from a man between 18 and 29 years old in good health. Some clones in this sample may be carry-over from other donors' samples. Source material: naive CD4+ T cells from PBMCs. Subset of the sample: CD45RA+ positively selected. The chain's CDR3 is CASSNRGGNTGELFF. DNA of the CDR3: TGTGCCAGTAGTAACAGGGGAGGGAACACCGGGGAGCTGTTTTTT.